What follows are 20 T cell receptor beta chains derived from one specimen sequenced in a study of blood T cell repertoires in COVID-19 (dated by TCRdb to the early 2020s). Receptors were amplified or captured by the immunoSEQ multiplex PCR assay. Sourced from immuneACCESS, this table was stored by TCRdb with only in-frame sequences that have V and J called. A share of the clones is absent; for the studies checked, an unresolved V gene accounts for under half, and the remainder has no known explanation. The sample table holds about 39,000 clones, of which approximately 86% were seen once. The ten most abundant clones make up about 4.9% of the sample. Sequences were obtained from peripheral blood. The receptors here all came from a man between 40 and 49 years old with active COVID-19.

This chain uses TRBV27 with TRBJ1-1; D gene unclear. The CDR3 is 14 residues long. The germline CDR1 and CDR2 sequences are MNHEY and SMNVEV (reference sequence). Trimming shortened V by 5 bases and J by 1 base, and 11 bases separated the two germline ends. In DNA, the CDR3 is TGTGCCAGCAGTCGCCACGAGAGGAACACTGAAGCTTTCTTT. Its protein is CASSRHERNTEAFF.

This clone was detected only once. The rearrangement joins TRBV6-6 to TRBJ1-5; 7 positions match TRBD1. In germline, CDR1 is MNHNY, CDR2 SVGAGI (reference sequence). The CDR3 loop spans 14 amino acids. V gave up 0 bases and J gave up 6 bases; unmatched junction bases: 2. In nucleotides, the CDR3 is TGTGCCAGCAGTTACTCGACAGGGAGTCAGCCCCAGCATTTT. Its translation: CASSYSTGSQPQHF.

The V call is TRBV14, the J call TRBJ2-3; perhaps TRBD2 as D (5 bases). Germline V lookup: CDR1 SGHDN, CDR2 FVKESK. CDR3 length equals 14 residues. Trimming removed 8 bases from V and 6 bases from J, with 18 bases in between. The CDR3 loop is CASQLGSGSDTQYF. Written as DNA, the CDR3 is TGTGCCAGCCAACTAGGGAGTGGTTCGGATACGCAGTATTTT.

This chain joins TRBV12-3 or TRBV12-4 and TRBJ1-2, with a tentative D call TRBD1 (5 bases). Trimming took 3 bases from V and 8 from J, leaving 10 bases between them. There are 12 residues in the CDR3. The CDR3 spells CASSLGGGGYTF. CDR3 nucleotides: TGTGCCAGCAGTTTGGGGGGAGGAGGCTACACCTTC.

This sequence joins TRBV5-6 and TRBJ1-4; 7 nucleotides agree with TRBD1. Looked up from germline, CDR1 is SGHDT and CDR2 is YYEEEE. The CDR3 contains 15 residues. J gave up 6 bases and V 4 bases, and 9 bases lay outside the gene matches. The CDR3 region has the DNA TGTGCCAGCAGCCTAGGACAGGAGAGGCATGAAAAACTGTTTTTT. Its protein is CASSLGQERHEKLFF. The entire variable domain, with the rest obtained from reference TRBV5-6 and TRBJ1-4, is as follows: DAGVTQSPTHLIKTRGQQVTLRCSPKSGHDTVSWYQQALGQGPQFIFQYYEEEERQRGNFPDRFSGHQFPNYSSELNVNALLLGDSALYLCASSLGQERHEKLFFGSGTQLSVL.

About this clone itself: Mismatch with germline at one junction end may stem from a read error. V gene TRBV7-2 combines with J gene TRBJ1-1; weak D call: TRBD1 (6 bases). Germline lookup yields CDR1 SGHTA and CDR2 FQGNSA. CDR3 size: 13 residues. The CDR3 bases are TGTGCCAGCAGCTGGGGACTTTCGGGGGGGGCTTCGTTT. This translates into CASSWGLSGGASF.

This sequence joins TRBV19 and TRBJ1-2; D is uncertain. The V gene lost 7 bases and the J gene lost 1 base, with 13 bases spanning the gap. CDR3 length: 14 amino acids. Germline loops: CDR1 LNHDA, CDR2 SQIVND (reference sequence). Here the CDR3 DNA reads TGTGCCAGTATTAGTTCAGGCCTTAACTATGGCTACACCTTC. This sequence encodes CASISSGLNYGYTF.

J is TRBJ2-2 and V is TRBV5-4; 8 bases line up with TRBD1. The CDR3 runs 13 residues. With 4 bases clipped from V and 8 bases from J, the junction kept 4 bases outside the gene matches. CDR1 is SGHNT and CDR2 is YYREEE in the germline V gene (reference sequence). The CDR3 here is CASSPTGAGELFF. CDR3 sequence (DNA): TGTGCCAGCAGCCCGACAGGGGCAGGGGAGCTGTTTTTT.

This chain joins TRBV5-1 and TRBJ2-3; 7 positions match TRBD2. Germline V gene data show CDR1 as SGHRS and CDR2 as YFSETQ. V lost 0 bases and J lost 3; bases outside the gene matches: 4. The CDR3 is 15 amino acids. DNA of the CDR3: TGCGCCAGCAGCTTGGGGGCGGGAGAGACAGATACGCAGTATTTT. This encodes CASSLGAGETDTQYF.

This rearrangement joins TRBV21-1 to TRBJ2-1; the table assigns TRBD2, which was not confirmed against the DNA. TRBV21-1 is recorded as a pseudogene. This CDR3 contains 19 residues. The CDR3 DNA reads TGTGCCAGCAGCAAATCGGGGACTAGCGGCCCACCCCGCTACAATGAGCAGTTCTTC. Translating gives CASSKSGTSGPPRYNEQFF.

The CDR3 here is CASSLAGGTRHNEQFF. CDR3 DNA sequence: TGTGCCAGCAGCTTGGCCGGGGGGACTAGACACAATGAGCAGTTCTTC. V and J are TRBV7-3 and TRBJ2-1; 8 nucleotides align to TRBD2. The CDR3 loop spans 16 amino acids. The V gene end was trimmed by 3 bases and the J gene end by 5 bases; junction bases not matched to a gene: 9. Germline CDR1 SGHTA, CDR2 FQGTGA. Full variable domain (remainder filled in from reference TRBV7-3 and TRBJ2-1): GAGVSQTPSNKVTEKGKYVELRCDPISGHTALYWYRQSLGQGPEFLIYFQGTGAADDSGLPNDRFFAVRPEGSVSTLKIQRTERGDSAVYLCASSLAGGTRHNEQFFGPGTRLTVL.

The V and J genes are TRBV7-3 and TRBJ2-2; tentative D call: TRBD2 (6 bases). Germline V lookup: CDR1 SGHTA, CDR2 FQGTGA. Trimming cost V 8 bases and J 6 bases, with 19 bases left between them. This CDR3 region has 15 residues. For the CDR3, the DNA is TGTGCCAGCCGTGTTTCTAGCGCGGTTCCCGGGGAGCTGTTTTTT. This codes for CASRVSSAVPGELFF.

The J gene is TRBJ1-1, the V gene TRBV18, with D unresolved. V lost 2 bases and J lost 0, with 7 bases in between. The CDR3 is 14 residues long. The germline V gene encodes CDR1 KGHSH and CDR2 LQKENI. CDR3 amino acids: CASSPAGVNTEAFF. The CDR3 DNA follows: TGTGCCAGCTCACCAGCAGGTGTGAACACTGAAGCTTTCTTT.

The chain recombines TRBV2 with TRBJ1-3; D is possibly TRBD1 (5 bases). Germline values: CDR1 SNHLY, CDR2 FYNNEI. Trimming pared 6 bases from V and 2 bases from J, leaving 11 bases between. There are 14 residues in the CDR3. The DNA of the CDR3 is TGTGCCAGCAGCCCGGGACTTGCTGGAAACACCATATATTTT. This gives the protein CASSPGLAGNTIYF.

The J gene is TRBJ2-7, the V gene TRBV18, with a weak D call TRBD2 (5 bases). This CDR3 comprises 13 residues. Germline V CDR1 and CDR2: KGHSH, LQKENI. V lost 3 bases and J 3 bases, leaving 9 bases between the germline ends. CDR3 region: CASSPRDYYEQYF. CDR3 coding DNA: TGTGCCAGCTCACCGAGGGATTACTACGAGCAGTACTTC. Looking up the rest from reference TRBV18 and TRBJ2-7 gives the full variable domain: NAGVMQNPRHLVRRRGQEARLRCSPMKGHSHVYWYRQLPEEGLKFMVYLQKENIIDESGMPKERFSAEFPKEGPSILRIQQVVRGDSAAYFCASSPRDYYEQYFGPGTRLTVT.

This clone was recorded only once. The gene calls are TRBV21-1 and TRBJ2-3; the table names TRBD1, a call not compared with the DNA. TRBV21-1 is classified as a pseudogene. The CDR3 is 17 residues long. The CDR3 DNA sequence: TGTGCCAGCTTTCGGGACAGGGGGTGGTTGAGCACAGATACGCAGTATTTT. It yields the protein CASFRDRGWLSTDTQYF.

V and J are TRBV19 and TRBJ1-6; D possibly corresponds to TRBD1 (5 bases). Between the trimmed V and J ends, which lost 0 bases and 7 bases, there was a span of 10 bases. Germline V CDR1 and CDR2: LNHDA, SQIVND (reference sequence). This CDR3 has 15 residues. The CDR3 here is CASSIDRERNSPLHF. CDR3 in DNA: TGTGCCAGTAGTATAGACAGGGAACGGAATTCACCCCTCCACTTT.

The chain links TRBV29-1 to TRBJ2-7; TRBD2 is a possible D gene (5 bases). The CDR3 length is 13 residues. V was clipped by 6 bases and J by 1 base, with 13 bases between them. Germline lookup yields CDR1 SQVTM and CDR2 ANQGSEA. Here the CDR3 reads CSVSGGTSYEQYF. The CDR3 DNA is TGCAGCGTCTCAGGAGGTACTTCCTACGAGCAGTACTTC.

CDR3 sequence reads: CASTTSSYNEQFF. CDR3 nucleotide sequence: TGTGCCAGCACAACGAGCTCCTACAATGAGCAGTTCTTC. The chain employs TRBV27 and TRBJ2-1; unclear D gene. CDR3 length: 13 amino acids. Germline lookup yields CDR1 MNHEY and CDR2 SMNVEV (reference sequence). Trimming removed 7 bases at V and 0 bases at J, with 7 bases between.

This clone was counted between two and nine times. The same CDR3 is also encoded by other DNA sequences in this sample. The V gene is TRBV7-9, the J gene TRBJ2-2; 9 bases line up with TRBD1. The CDR3 runs to 16 residues. CDR1 SEHNR and CDR2 FQNEAQ come from the germline V gene (reference sequence). V dropped 3 bases and J dropped 1; count of bases not matched to a gene: 3. The CDR3 loop is CASSLGQGENTGELFF. CDR3 coding DNA: TGTGCCAGCAGCTTGGGACAGGGCGAGAACACCGGGGAGCTGTTTTTT.